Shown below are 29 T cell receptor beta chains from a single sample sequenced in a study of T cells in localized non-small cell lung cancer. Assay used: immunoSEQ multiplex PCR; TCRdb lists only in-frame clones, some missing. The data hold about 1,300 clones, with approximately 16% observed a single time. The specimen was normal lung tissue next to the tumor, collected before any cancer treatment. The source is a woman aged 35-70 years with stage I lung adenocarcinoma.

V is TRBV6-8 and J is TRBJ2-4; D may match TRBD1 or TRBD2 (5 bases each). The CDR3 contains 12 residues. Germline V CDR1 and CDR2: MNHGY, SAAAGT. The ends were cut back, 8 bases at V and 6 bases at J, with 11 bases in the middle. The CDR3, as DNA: TGTGCCAGCGGGGGACGTGCAAACATTCAGTACTTC. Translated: CASGGRANIQYF.

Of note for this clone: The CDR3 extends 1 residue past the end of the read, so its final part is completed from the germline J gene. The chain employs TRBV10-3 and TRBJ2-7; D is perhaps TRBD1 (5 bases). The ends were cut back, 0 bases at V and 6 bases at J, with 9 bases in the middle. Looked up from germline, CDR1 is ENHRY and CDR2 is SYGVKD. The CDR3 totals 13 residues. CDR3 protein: CAISESGDSEQYF. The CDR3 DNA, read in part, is TGTGCCATCAGTGAGTCAGGGGATTCCGAGCAGTAC.

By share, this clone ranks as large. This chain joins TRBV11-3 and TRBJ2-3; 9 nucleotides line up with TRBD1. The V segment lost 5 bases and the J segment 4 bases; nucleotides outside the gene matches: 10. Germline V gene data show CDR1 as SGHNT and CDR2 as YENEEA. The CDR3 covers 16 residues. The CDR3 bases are TGTGCCAGCAGCCCGCGCCCGGACAGGGGATCAGATACGCAGTATTTT. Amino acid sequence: CASSPRPDRGSDTQYF.

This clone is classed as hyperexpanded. The CDR3 spells CASSVTLDGYTF. CDR3 sequence (DNA): TGTGCCAGCAGTGTCACGTTGGACGGCTACACCTTC. The V call is TRBV25-1, the J call TRBJ1-2; no clear D. Looked up from germline, CDR1 is MGHDK and CDR2 is SYGVNS. V was cut by 4 bases and J by 8 bases, with 11 bases left in between. The CDR3 covers 12 residues.

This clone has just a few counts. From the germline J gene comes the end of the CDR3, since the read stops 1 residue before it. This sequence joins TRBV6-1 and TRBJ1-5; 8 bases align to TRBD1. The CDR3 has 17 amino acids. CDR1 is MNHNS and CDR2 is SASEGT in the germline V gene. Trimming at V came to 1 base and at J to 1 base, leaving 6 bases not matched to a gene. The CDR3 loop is CASSEGTGRLSNQPQHF. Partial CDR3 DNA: TGTGCCAGCAGTGAAGGGACAGGGAGGTTGAGCAATCAGCCCCAGCAT.

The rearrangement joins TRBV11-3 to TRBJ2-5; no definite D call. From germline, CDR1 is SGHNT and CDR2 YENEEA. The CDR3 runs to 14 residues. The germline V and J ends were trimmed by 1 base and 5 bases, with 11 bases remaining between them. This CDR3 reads CASSLGHLTETQYF. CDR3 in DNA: TGTGCCAGCAGCTTAGGACATCTTACGGAGACCCAGTACTTC.

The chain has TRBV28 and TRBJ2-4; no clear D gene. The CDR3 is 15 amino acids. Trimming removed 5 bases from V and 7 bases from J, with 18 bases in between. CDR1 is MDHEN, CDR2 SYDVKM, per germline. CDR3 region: CASSLTSGLGNIQYF. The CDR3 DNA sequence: TGTGCCAGCAGTCTGACCTCGGGCCTAGGGAACATTCAGTACTTC.

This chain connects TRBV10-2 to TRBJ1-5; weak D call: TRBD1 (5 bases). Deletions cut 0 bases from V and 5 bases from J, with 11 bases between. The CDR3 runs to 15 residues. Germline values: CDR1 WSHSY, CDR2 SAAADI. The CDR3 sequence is CASSESPGEDQPQHF. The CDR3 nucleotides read TGCGCCAGCAGTGAGTCGCCGGGGGAGGATCAGCCCCAGCATTTT.

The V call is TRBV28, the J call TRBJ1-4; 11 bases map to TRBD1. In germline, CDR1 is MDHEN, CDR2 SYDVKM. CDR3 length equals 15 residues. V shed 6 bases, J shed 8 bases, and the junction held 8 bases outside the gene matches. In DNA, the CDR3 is TGTGCCAGCAGGCCAGCCGGGACAGGGGGAGAAAAACTGTTTTTT. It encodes CASRPAGTGGEKLFF. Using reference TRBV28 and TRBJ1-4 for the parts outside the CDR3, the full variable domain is DVKVTQSSRYLVKRTGEKVFLECVQDMDHENMFWYRQDPGLGLRLIYFSYDVKMKEKGDIPEGYSVSREKKERFSLILESASTNQTSMYLCASRPAGTGGEKLFFGSGTQLSVL.

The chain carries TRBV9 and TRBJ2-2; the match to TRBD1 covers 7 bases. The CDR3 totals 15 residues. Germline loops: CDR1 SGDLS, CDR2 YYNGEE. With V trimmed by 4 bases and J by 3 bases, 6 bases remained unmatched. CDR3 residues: CASSFGTVDTGELFF. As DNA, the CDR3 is TGTGCCAGCAGCTTTGGGACAGTAGACACCGGGGAGCTGTTTTTT.

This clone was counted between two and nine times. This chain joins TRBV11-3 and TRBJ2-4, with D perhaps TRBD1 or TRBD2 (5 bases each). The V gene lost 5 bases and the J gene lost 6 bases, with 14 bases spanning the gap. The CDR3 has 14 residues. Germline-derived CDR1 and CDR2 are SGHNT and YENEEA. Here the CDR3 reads CASSTLDSLNIQYF. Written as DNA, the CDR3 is TGTGCCAGCAGCACACTAGACAGCCTAAACATTCAGTACTTC.

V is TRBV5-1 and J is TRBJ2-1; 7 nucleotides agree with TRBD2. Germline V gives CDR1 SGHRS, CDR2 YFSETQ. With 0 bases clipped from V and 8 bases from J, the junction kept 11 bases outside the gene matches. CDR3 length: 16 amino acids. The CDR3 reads CASSLAGGLQQDEQFF. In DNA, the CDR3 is TGCGCCAGCAGCTTGGCCGGGGGACTACAGCAGGATGAGCAGTTCTTC.

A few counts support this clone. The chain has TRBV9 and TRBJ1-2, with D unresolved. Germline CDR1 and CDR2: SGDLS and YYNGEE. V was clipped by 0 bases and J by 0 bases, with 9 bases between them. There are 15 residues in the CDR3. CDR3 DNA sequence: TGTGCCAGCAGCGTAGAACCCTGGACTAACTATGGCTACACCTTC. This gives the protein CASSVEPWTNYGYTF.

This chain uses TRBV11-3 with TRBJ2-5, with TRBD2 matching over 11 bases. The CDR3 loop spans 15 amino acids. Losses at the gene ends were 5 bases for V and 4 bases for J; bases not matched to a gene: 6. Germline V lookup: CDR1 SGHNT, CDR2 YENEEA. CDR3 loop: CASSPTSGEIETQYF. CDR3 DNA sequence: TGTGCCAGCAGCCCGACTAGCGGGGAAATAGAGACCCAGTACTTC.

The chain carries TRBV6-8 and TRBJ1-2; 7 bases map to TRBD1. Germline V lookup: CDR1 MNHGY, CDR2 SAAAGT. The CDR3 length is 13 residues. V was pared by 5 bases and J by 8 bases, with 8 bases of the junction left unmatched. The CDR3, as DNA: TGTGCCAGCAGTCCCGAGACAGGGAGAGGCTACACCTTC. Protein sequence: CASSPETGRGYTF.

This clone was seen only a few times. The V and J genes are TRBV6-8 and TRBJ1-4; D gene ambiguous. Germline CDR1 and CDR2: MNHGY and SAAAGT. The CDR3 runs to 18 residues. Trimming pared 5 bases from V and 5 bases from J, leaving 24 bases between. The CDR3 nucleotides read TGTGCCAGCAGTGACTGTCCAAGTCTCCTAGTCGACAATGAAAAACTGTTTTTT. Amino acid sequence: CASSDCPSLLVDNEKLFF.

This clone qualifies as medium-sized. CDR3 loop: CASSTRQGANQPQHF. The CDR3 DNA is TGTGCCAGCAGCACAAGACAGGGGGCCAATCAGCCCCAGCATTTT. The chain joins TRBV11-3 to TRBJ1-5; 10 bases are a match to TRBD1. Germline V CDR1 and CDR2: SGHNT, YENEEA. The trim removed 5 bases at V and 3 bases at J, leaving 4 bases unmatched. CDR3 length: 15 amino acids.

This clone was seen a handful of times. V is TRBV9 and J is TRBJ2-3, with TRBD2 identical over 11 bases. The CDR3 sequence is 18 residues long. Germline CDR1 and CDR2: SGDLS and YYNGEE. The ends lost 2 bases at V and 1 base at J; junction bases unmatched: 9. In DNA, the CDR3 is TGTGCCAGCAGCGTTAGCGGGGGGGCCTTACATGGCACAGATACGCAGTATTTT. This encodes CASSVSGGALHGTDTQYF.

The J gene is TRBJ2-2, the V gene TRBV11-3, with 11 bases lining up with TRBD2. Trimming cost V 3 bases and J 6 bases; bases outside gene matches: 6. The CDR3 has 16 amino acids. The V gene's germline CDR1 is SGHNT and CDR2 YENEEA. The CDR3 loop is CASSFGTSGLAGELFF. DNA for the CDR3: TGTGCCAGCAGCTTCGGGACTAGCGGTCTTGCCGGGGAGCTGTTTTTT.

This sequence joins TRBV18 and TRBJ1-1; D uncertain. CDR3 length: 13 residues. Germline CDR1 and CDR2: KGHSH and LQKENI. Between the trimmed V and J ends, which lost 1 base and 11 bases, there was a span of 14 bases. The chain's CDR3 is CASSPREKGLAFF. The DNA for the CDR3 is TGTGCCAGCTCACCACGGGAGAAAGGGTTGGCTTTCTTT.

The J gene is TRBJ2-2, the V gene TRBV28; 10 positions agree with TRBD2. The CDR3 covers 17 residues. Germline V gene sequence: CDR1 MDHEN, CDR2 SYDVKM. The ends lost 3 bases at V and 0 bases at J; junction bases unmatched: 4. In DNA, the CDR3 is TGTGCCAGCAGTTTTTTTAGCGGGGGGCCGAACACCGGGGAGCTGTTTTTT. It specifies CASSFFSGGPNTGELFF.

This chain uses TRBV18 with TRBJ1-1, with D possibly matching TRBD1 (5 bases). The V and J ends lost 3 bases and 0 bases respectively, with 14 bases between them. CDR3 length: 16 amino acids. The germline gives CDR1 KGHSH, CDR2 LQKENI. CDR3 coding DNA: TGTGCCAGCTCACCGCCTCTCACAGGAATGAACACTGAAGCTTTCTTT. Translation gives CASSPPLTGMNTEAFF.

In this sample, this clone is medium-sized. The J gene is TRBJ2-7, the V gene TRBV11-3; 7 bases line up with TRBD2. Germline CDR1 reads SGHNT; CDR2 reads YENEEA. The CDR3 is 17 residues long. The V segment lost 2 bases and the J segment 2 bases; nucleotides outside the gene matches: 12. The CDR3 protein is CASSLTGRAEIPYEQYF. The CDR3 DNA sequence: TGTGCCAGCAGCTTAACGGGGAGGGCAGAGATTCCCTACGAGCAGTACTTC.

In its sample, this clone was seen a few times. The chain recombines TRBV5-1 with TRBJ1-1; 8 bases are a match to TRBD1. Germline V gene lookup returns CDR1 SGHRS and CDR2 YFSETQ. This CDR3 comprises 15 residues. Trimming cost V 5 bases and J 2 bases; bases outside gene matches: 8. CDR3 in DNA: TGCGCCAGCAGATTTCCGGACAGGGACAACACTGAAGCTTTCTTT. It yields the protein CASRFPDRDNTEAFF.

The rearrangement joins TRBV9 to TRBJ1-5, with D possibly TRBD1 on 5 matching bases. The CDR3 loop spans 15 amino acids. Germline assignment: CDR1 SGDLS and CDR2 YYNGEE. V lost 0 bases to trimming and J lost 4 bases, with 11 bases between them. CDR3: CASSVDSGSNQPQHF. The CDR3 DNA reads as TGTGCCAGCAGCGTAGATTCAGGGTCGAATCAGCCCCAGCATTTT.

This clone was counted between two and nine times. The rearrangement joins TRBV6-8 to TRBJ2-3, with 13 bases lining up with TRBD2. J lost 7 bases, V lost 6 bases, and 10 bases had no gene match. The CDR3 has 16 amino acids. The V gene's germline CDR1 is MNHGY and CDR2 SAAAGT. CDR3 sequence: CASSPTSGGAGHTQYF. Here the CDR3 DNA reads TGTGCCAGCAGCCCAACTAGCGGGGGGGCAGGTCATACGCAGTATTTT.

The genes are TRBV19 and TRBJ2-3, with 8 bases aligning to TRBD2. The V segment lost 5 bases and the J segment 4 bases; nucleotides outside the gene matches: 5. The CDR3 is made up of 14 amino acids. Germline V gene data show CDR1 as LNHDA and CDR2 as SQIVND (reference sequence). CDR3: CASSQRGPADTQYF. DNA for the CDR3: TGTGCCAGTAGTCAGCGGGGGCCTGCAGATACGCAGTATTTT.

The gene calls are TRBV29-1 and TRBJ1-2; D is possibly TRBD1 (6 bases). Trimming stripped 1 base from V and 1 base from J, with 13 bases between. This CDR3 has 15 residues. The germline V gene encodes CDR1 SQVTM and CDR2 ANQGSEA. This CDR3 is CSVEGGQGINYGYTF. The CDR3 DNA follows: TGCAGCGTTGAAGGGGGCCAGGGGATTAACTATGGCTACACCTTC.

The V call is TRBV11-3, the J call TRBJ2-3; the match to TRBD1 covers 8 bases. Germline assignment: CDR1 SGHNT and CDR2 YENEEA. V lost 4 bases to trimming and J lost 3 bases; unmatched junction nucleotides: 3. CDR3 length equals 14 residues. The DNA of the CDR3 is TGTGCCAGCAGCTACACAGGGGGTACAGATACGCAGTATTTT. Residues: CASSYTGGTDTQYF.